Below, 22 T cell receptor beta chains from the same sample are listed, as sequenced in a study of blood T cell repertoires in COVID-19. TCRdb's table, derived via immunoSEQ multiplex PCR, lists solely in-frame clones and lacks some. The sample holds about 480,000 clones, 70% to 90% seen once. Sequenced input: PBMCs or T cells enriched from blood (not recorded which). These receptors all stem from a woman in her 40s who had recovered from COVID-19.

The DNA for the CDR3 is TGTGCCAGCAGTTTACGAAGGGGCGCAGGAACTGAAGCTTTCTTT. It is translated as CASSLRRGAGTEAFF. V and J are TRBV6-6 and TRBJ1-1; D may be TRBD1 (5 bases). The length of the CDR3 is 15 residues. Germline assignment: CDR1 MNHNY and CDR2 SVGAGI (reference sequence). V lost 4 bases, J lost 5 bases, and 17 bases lay in between.

Concerning this clone itself: Distinct nucleotide sequences in the sample also encode this CDR3. The CDR3 region has the DNA TGTGCCAGCAGCTTACGACAGCGGAACACCGGGGAGCTGTTTTTT. It codes for CASSLRQRNTGELFF. This chain connects TRBV11-2 to TRBJ2-2; perhaps TRBD1 as D (5 bases). Trimming removed 2 bases from V and 1 base from J, with 8 bases in between. There are 15 residues in the CDR3. Germline CDR1 reads SGHAT; CDR2 reads FQNNGV.

The J gene is TRBJ2-7, the V gene TRBV4-3; 8 nucleotides match TRBD2. The CDR3 contains 15 residues. J gave up 7 bases and V 0 bases, and 8 bases lay outside the gene matches. Germline V gene lookup returns CDR1 LGHNA and CDR2 YSLEER. The CDR3 nucleotides are TGCGCCAGCAGCCAAGATACGCGGGAGGCCGCAGAGCAGTACTTC. Translated: CASSQDTREAAEQYF.

The chain has TRBV12-5 and TRBJ2-7; perhaps TRBD2 as D (6 bases). V lost 6 bases, J lost 2 bases, and 26 bases lay in between. CDR1 is LGHNT, CDR2 FRNRAP, per germline. The length of the CDR3 is 18 residues. CDR3: CASGSTVLAGGRAYEQYF. The CDR3 nucleotides read TGTGCTAGTGGGTCAACCGTACTAGCAGGCGGGCGCGCCTACGAGCAGTACTTC.

Only one count was recorded for this clone. This chain connects TRBV3-1 (or the pseudogene TRBV3-2) to TRBJ2-1, with 11 bases fitting TRBD2. V was pared by 0 bases and J by 1 base, with 8 bases of the junction left unmatched. The CDR3 is made up of 19 amino acids. From germline, CDR1 is LGHDT and CDR2 YNNKEL (reference sequence). The CDR3 loop is CASSQDLLAGGASYNEQFF. The CDR3 DNA reads TGTGCCAGCAGCCAAGACCTCCTAGCGGGAGGAGCGTCCTACAATGAGCAGTTCTTC.

The V and J genes are TRBV19 and TRBJ2-2, with D tentatively TRBD1 (6 bases). CDR3 length: 14 amino acids. Trimming shortened V by 10 bases and J by 4 bases, and 16 bases separated the two germline ends. Germline CDR1 reads LNHDA; CDR2 reads SQIVND (reference sequence). CDR3 coding DNA: TGTGCCACCCGGGTACAGGGTCGCACCGGGGAGCTGTTTTTT. This encodes CATRVQGRTGELFF.

This clone came up once. The chain has TRBV7-9 and TRBJ1-2, with 10 bases identical to TRBD1. This CDR3 region has 15 residues. The germline CDR1 and CDR2 sequences are SEHNR and FQNEAQ (reference sequence). V lost 6 bases and J lost 4; bases outside the gene matches: 8. CDR3 nucleotides: TGTGCCAGCAGTACCCGACAGGGGGCAGGCTATGGCTACACCTTC. It codes for CASSTRQGAGYGYTF.

The gene calls are TRBV7-6 and TRBJ2-1; 8 nucleotides align to TRBD1. Germline V gene sequence: CDR1 SGHVS, CDR2 FNYEAQ. J lost 7 bases, V lost 1 base, and 18 bases had no gene match. The CDR3 extends over 19 amino acids. CDR3 protein: CASSLDFPAGQAKINEQFF. Here the CDR3 DNA reads TGTGCCAGCAGCTTAGATTTCCCCGCGGGACAGGCCAAGATTAATGAGCAGTTCTTC.

The J gene is TRBJ1-3, the V gene TRBV9, with 7 nucleotides matching TRBD1. From germline, CDR1 is SGDLS and CDR2 YYNGEE. The length of the CDR3 is 13 residues. V dropped 4 bases and J dropped 3; count of bases not matched to a gene: 1. For the CDR3, the DNA is TGTGCCAGCAGCACAGGGGTTGGAAACACCATATATTTT. Its protein product is CASSTGVGNTIYF.

The chain combines TRBV11-2 with TRBJ2-7; TRBD1 agrees at 8 bases. The CDR3 is made up of 16 amino acids. V was pared by 7 bases and J by 4 bases, with 15 bases of the junction left unmatched. Germline-derived CDR1 and CDR2 are SGHAT and FQNNGV. CDR3 amino acids: CASTAARDRHRYEQYF. The DNA for the CDR3 is TGTGCCAGCACCGCGGCCCGGGACAGGCATCGGTACGAGCAGTACTTC. Complete variable domain (other parts from reference TRBV11-2 and TRBJ2-7): EAGVAQSPRYKIIEKRQSVAFWCNPISGHATLYWYQQILGQGPKLLIQFQNNGVVDDSQLPKDRFSAERLKGVDSTLKIQPAKLEDSAVYLCASTAARDRHRYEQYFGPGTRLTVT.

The chain has TRBV3-1 (or the pseudogene TRBV3-2) and TRBJ2-7; 10 bases align to TRBD2. In germline, CDR1 is LGHDT, CDR2 YNNKEL (reference sequence). J was trimmed by 1 base and V by 3 bases; bases with no gene match: 3. The CDR3 extends over 15 amino acids. The CDR3 coding sequence is TGTGCCAGCAGCCAGACTAGCGGGCCATCCTACGAGCAGTACTTC. It specifies CASSQTSGPSYEQYF.

J is TRBJ2-7 and V is TRBV10-3; D is possibly TRBD1 (5 bases). Germline assignment: CDR1 ENHRY and CDR2 SYGVKD. Trimming cost V 2 bases and J 2 bases, with 10 bases left between them. This CDR3 has 14 residues. CDR3 loop: CAISEGHQTYEQYF. CDR3 nucleotides: TGTGCCATCAGTGAGGGACACCAGACCTACGAGCAGTACTTC.

The chain combines TRBV5-5 with TRBJ1-2; the match to TRBD1 covers 11 bases. This CDR3 spans 18 amino acids. V dropped 0 bases and J dropped 7; count of bases not matched to a gene: 14. Germline CDR1 reads SGHKS; CDR2 reads YYEKEE (reference sequence). The CDR3 is CASSLAGTGGYLVSGYTF. CDR3 in DNA: TGTGCCAGCAGCTTGGCCGGGACAGGGGGGTATTTAGTGTCTGGCTACACCTTC.

The sample holds a few counts of this clone. The chain couples TRBV2 to TRBJ2-3; D unclear. The CDR3 length is 13 residues. V dropped 4 bases and J dropped 1 base, with 6 bases sitting between them. Germline CDR1 is SNHLY and CDR2 is FYNNEI. CDR3 protein: CASSVLRTDTQYF. The CDR3 bases are TGTGCCAGCAGTGTTCTTCGCACAGATACGCAGTATTTT.

Concerning this clone itself: Distinct nucleotide sequences in the sample also encode this CDR3. The chain combines TRBV7-2 with TRBJ1-1, with a tentative D call TRBD1 (6 bases). This CDR3 comprises 13 residues. Germline V gene lookup returns CDR1 SGHTA and CDR2 FQGNSA. Trimming shortened V by 6 bases and J by 2 bases, and 10 bases separated the two germline ends. The CDR3 DNA follows: TGTGCCAGCAGGTCACAGGGTAACACTGAAGCTTTCTTT. Translated, it gives CASRSQGNTEAFF.

The J gene is TRBJ2-7, the V gene TRBV24-1; 8 bases map to TRBD2. After removal of 10 bases from V and 5 bases from J, the junction contained 6 bases not matched to a gene. Germline V gives CDR1 KGHDR, CDR2 SFDVKD. CDR3 length: 12 residues. The CDR3 coding sequence is TGTGCCACGCAAGCGGGAGAGGACGAGCAGTACTTC. Its protein product is CATQAGEDEQYF.

The rearrangement links TRBV5-1 to TRBJ1-1; 7 nucleotides align to TRBD1. Unmatched junction bases numbered 7, after V lost 5 bases and J lost 6 bases. Germline V gene data show CDR1 as SGHRS and CDR2 as YFSETQ. This CDR3 is 13 amino acids long. CDR3 amino acids: CASRPHRGPEAFF. The CDR3 nucleotides read TGCGCCAGCAGACCCCACAGGGGACCTGAAGCTTTCTTT. Using reference TRBV5-1 and TRBJ1-1 for the parts outside the CDR3, the full variable domain is KAGVTQTPRYLIKTRGQQVTLSCSPISGHRSVSWYQQTPGQGLQFLFEYFSETQRNKGNFPGRFSGRQFSNSRSEMNVSTLELGDSALYLCASRPHRGPEAFFGQGTRLTVV.

The genes are TRBV2 and TRBJ1-5; D is possibly TRBD1 (5 bases). Trimming left V 4 bases short and J 1 base short, with 8 bases between. In germline, CDR1 is SNHLY, CDR2 FYNNEI. The CDR3 spans 14 residues. The CDR3 sequence: CASSADRSNQPQHF. CDR3 in DNA: TGTGCCAGCAGTGCCGACAGAAGCAATCAGCCCCAGCATTTT.

The chain carries TRBV7-2 and TRBJ1-5; 11 nucleotides match TRBD1. Germline V gene lookup returns CDR1 SGHTA and CDR2 FQGNSA. V lost 1 base and J lost 6; bases outside the gene matches: 5. The CDR3 sequence is 16 residues long. The chain's CDR3 is CASSLGAGTGGQPQHF. Here the CDR3 DNA reads TGTGCCAGCAGCTTAGGGGCCGGGACAGGGGGTCAGCCCCAGCATTTT. Filled out from reference TRBV7-2 and TRBJ1-5, the complete variable domain reads GAGVSQSPSNKVTEKGKDVELRCDPISGHTALYWYRQSLGQGLEFLIYFQGNSAPDKSGLPSDRFSAERTGGSVSTLTIQRTQQEDSAVYLCASSLGAGTGGQPQHFGDGTRLSIL.

This chain connects TRBV2 to TRBJ1-2; 7 nucleotides align to TRBD1. V gave up 6 bases and J gave up 4 bases; unmatched junction bases: 8. Germline CDR1 reads SNHLY; CDR2 reads FYNNEI. This CDR3 is 14 amino acids long. CDR3 coding DNA: TGTGCCAGCAGCAATTTACAGGGGTCCTATGGCTACACCTTC. This gives the protein CASSNLQGSYGYTF.

V gene TRBV7-9 combines with J gene TRBJ1-2; TRBD1 might be the D (5 bases). Germline CDR1 reads SEHNR; CDR2 reads FQNEAQ (reference sequence). Trimming stripped 5 bases from V and 8 bases from J, with 24 bases between. This CDR3 is built from 16 residues. CDR3 DNA: TGTGCCAGCAGCCCTAATAAACAGGACACACCCAGCGGCTACACCTTC. It codes for CASSPNKQDTPSGYTF.

This chain joins TRBV4-3 and TRBJ1-1, with D uncertain. The CDR3 spans 15 residues. Germline CDR1 and CDR2: LGHNA and YSLEER. Trimming took 4 bases from V and 6 from J, leaving 18 bases between them. The CDR3 DNA follows: TGCGCCAGCAGCCTAGAAATCGGGGAAAACGCTGAAGCTTTCTTT. It is translated as CASSLEIGENAEAFF.